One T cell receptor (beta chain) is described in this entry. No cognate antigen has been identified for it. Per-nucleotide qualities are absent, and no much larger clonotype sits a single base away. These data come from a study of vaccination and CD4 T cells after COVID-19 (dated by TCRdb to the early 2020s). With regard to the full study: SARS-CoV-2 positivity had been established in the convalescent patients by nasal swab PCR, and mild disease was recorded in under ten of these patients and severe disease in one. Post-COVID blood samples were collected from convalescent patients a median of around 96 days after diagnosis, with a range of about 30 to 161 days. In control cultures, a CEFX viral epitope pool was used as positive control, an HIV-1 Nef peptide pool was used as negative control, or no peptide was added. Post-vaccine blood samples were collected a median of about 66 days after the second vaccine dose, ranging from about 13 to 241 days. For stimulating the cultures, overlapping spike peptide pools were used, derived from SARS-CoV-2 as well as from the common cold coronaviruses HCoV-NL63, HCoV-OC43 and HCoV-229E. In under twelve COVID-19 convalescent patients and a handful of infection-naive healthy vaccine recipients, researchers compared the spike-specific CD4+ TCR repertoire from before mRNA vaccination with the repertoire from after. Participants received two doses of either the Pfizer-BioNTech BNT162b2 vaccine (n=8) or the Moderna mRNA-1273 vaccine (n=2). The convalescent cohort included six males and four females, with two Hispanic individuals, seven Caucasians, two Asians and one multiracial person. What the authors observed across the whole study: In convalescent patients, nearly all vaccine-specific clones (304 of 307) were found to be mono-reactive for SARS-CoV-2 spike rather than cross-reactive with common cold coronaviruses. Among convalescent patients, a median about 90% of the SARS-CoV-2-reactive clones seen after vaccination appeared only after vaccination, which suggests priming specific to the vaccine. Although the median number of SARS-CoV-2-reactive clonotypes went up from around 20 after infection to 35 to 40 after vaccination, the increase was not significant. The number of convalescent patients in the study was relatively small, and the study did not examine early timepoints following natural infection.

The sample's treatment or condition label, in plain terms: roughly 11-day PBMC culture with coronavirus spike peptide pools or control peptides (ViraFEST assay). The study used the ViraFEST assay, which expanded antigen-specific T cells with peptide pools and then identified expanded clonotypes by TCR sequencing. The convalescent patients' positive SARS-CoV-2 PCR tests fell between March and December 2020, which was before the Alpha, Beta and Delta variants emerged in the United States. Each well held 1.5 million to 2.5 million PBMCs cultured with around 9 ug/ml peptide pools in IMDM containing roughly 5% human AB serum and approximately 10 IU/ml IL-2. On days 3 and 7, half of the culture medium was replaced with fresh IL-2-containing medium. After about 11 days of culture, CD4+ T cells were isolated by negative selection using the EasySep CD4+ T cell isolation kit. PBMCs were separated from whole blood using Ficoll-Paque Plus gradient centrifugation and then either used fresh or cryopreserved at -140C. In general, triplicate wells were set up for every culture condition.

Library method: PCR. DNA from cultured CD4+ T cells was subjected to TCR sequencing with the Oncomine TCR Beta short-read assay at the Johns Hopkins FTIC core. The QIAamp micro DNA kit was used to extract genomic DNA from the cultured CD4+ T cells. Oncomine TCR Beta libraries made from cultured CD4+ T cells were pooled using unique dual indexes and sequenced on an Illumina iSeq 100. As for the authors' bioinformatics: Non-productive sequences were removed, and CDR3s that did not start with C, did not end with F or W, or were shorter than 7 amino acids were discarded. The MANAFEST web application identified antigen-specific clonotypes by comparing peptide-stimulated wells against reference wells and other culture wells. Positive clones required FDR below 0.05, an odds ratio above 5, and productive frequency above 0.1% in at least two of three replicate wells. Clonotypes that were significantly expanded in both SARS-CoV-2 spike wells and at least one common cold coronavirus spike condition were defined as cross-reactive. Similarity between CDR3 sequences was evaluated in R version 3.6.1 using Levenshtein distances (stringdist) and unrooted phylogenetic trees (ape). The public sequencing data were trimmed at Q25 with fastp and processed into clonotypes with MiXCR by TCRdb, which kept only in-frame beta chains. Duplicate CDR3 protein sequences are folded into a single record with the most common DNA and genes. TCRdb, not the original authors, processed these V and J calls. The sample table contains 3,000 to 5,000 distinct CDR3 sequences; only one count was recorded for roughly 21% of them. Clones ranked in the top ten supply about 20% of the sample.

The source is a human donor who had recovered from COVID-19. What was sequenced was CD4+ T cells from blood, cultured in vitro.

The CDR3: CASSLQGSYTEAFF. The DNA reads as follows: TGTGCCAGCAGTTTACAGGGTTCTTACACTGAAGCTTTCTTT. The sequence joins TRBV12-3 or TRBV12-4 to TRBJ1-1; TRBD1 could be the D gene, as 5 bases match. Spanning cysteine to phenylalanine, the CDR3 consists of 14 amino acids. The sequence is cut down to CDR3 DNA, 42 bases in frame from base 1. V and J lose 2 bases and 3 bases, and a span of 10 bases separates them.